This TCR beta chain is drawn from a study of T cells after yellow fever vaccination. Study findings and constraints: At 95% to 96% for CD4 and 75% to 90% for CD8, most primary-vaccination clones showed up again after the booster.

The CDR3 loop spans 16 amino acids. CDR1 SGHAT and CDR2 FQNNGV come from the germline V gene. After removal of 4 bases from V and 4 bases from J, the junction contained 9 bases not matched to a gene. This clonotype was recorded at least ten times. Each CDR3 protein gets one entry after TCRdb re-called the 5' RACE reads with MiXCR. This table has tens of thousands of distinct CDR3 sequences, about 6.3% appearing once. The sample consisted of PBMCs, either bulk or a sorted T-cell subset (CD4+, CD8+, memory, or dextramer-sorted; not recorded which), taken on the day of the first yellow fever vaccination. The chain couples TRBV11-2 to TRBJ2-5; 10 bases agree with TRBD2. The clonotype comes from a man younger than 35 who received the YFV17D yellow fever vaccine. This CDR3 reads CASSSLSGGAGETQYF. The CDR3 DNA follows: TGTGCCAGCAGCTCCCTCAGCGGGGGGGCGGGAGAGACCCAGTACTTC.